This TCR beta chain was sequenced for a study of CD8+ T cells in alopecia areata. Study-wide points: TCR sharing across patients was less clear than in mice, possibly HLA-related.

Germline values: CDR1 MNHEY, CDR2 SMNVEV (reference sequence). V was clipped by 5 bases and J by 2 bases; unmatched bases: 6. There are 15 residues in the CDR3. Sample treatment: oral pan-JAK inhibitor, 5-10 mg twice daily. Alopecia areata patients provided lesional scalp punch biopsies and peripheral blood. T lymphocytes (CD4+ and CD8+) were sorted from PBMCs. cDNA serving as the sequencing template came from extracted, reverse transcribed RNA. Sequencing was performed with immunoSEQ multiplex PCR; in TCRdb, only in-frame clones are kept and a portion is missing. The sample yields about 190,000 clones, about 60% seen once. This clone was counted only a few times. No antigen is known for it.

V gene TRBV27 combines with J gene TRBJ2-3; 8 bases match TRBD1. This specimen consisted of CD4+ T cells sorted from blood, obtained at week 4, from a patient treated with tofacitinib. The receptor was isolated from a human donor with alopecia areata. In nucleotides, the CDR3 is TGTGCCAGCAGTCCCCGGACAGGGTTCACAGATACGCAGTATTTT. Its translation: CASSPRTGFTDTQYF.